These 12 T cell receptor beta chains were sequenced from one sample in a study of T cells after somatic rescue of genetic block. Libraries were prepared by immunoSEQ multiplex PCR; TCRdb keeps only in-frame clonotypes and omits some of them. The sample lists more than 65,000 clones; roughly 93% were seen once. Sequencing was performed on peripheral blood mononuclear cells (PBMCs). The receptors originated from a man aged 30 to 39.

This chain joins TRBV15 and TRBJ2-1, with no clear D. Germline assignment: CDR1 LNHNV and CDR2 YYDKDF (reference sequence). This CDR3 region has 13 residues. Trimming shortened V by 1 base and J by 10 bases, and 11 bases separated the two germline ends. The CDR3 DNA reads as TGTGCCACCAGCAGAGTGCCCCGTAGGGAGCAGTTCTTC. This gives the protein CATSRVPRREQFF.

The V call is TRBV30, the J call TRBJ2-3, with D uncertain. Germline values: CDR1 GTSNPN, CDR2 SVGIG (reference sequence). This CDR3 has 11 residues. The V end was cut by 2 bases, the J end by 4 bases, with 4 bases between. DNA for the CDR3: TGTGCCTGGAGTCCCGCAGATACGCAGTATTTT. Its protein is CAWSPADTQYF.

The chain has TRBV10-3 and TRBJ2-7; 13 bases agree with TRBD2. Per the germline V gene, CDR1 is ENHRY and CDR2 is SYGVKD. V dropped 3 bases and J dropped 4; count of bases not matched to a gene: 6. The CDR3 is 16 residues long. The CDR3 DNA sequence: TGTGCCATCAGTGAACCTACTAGCGGGAGGGGGTACGAGCAGTACTTC. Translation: CAISEPTSGRGYEQYF.

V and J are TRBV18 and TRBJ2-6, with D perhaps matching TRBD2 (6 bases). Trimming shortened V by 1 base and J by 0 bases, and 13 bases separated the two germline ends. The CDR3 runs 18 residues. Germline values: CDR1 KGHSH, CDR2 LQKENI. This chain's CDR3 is CASSPRREPVSGANVLTF. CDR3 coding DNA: TGTGCCAGCTCACCACGTCGGGAGCCCGTCTCTGGGGCCAACGTCCTGACTTTC.

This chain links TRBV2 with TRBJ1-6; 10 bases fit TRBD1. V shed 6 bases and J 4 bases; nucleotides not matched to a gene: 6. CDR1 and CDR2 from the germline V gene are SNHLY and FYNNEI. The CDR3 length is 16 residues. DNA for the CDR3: TGTGCCAGCAGAGGTGGGACAGGGGCGTATAATTCACCCCTCCACTTT. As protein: CASRGGTGAYNSPLHF.

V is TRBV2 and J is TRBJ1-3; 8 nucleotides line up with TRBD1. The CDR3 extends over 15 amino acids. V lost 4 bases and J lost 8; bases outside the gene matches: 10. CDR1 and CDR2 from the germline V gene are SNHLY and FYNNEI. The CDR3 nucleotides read TGTGCCAGCAGTGTAGGACAGGGCCCTTGGGACACCATATATTTT. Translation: CASSVGQGPWDTIYF.

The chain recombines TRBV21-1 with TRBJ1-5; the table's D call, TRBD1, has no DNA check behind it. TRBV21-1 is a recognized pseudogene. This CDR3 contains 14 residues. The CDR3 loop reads CASGDREGNQPQHF. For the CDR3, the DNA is TGTGCCAGCGGAGACAGGGAGGGCAATCAGCCCCAGCATTTT.

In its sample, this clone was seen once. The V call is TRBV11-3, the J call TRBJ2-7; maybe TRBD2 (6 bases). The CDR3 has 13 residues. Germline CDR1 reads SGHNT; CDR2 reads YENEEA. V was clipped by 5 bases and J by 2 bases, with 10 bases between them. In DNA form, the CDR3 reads TGTGCCAGCAGCCCCGGGAGTCCCTACGAGCAGTACTTC. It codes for CASSPGSPYEQYF.

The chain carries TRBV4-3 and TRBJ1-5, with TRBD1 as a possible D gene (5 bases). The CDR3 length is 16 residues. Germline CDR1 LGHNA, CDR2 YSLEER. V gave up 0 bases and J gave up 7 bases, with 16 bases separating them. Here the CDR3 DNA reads TGCGCCAGCAGCCAAGAACGGAGGAGGGGAGACCAGCCCCAGCATTTT. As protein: CASSQERRRGDQPQHF.

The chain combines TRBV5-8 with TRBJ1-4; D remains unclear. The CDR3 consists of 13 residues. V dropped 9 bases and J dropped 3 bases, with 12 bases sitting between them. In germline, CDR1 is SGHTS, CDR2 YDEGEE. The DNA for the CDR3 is TGTGCCACTGGCCTCGGGGCTAATGAAAAACTGTTTTTT. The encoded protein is CATGLGANEKLFF.

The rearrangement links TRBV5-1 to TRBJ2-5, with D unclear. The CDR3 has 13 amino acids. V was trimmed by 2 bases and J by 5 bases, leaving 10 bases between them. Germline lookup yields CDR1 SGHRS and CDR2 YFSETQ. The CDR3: CASSLGPEETQYF. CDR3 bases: TGCGCCAGCAGCTTAGGACCGGAGGAGACCCAGTACTTC.

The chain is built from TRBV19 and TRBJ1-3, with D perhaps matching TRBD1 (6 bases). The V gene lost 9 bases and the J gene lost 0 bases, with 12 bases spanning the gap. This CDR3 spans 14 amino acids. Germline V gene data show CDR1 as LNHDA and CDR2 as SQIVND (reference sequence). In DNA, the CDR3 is TGTGCCAGCCACCCGGACAGCTCTGGAAACACCATATATTTT. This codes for CASHPDSSGNTIYF.